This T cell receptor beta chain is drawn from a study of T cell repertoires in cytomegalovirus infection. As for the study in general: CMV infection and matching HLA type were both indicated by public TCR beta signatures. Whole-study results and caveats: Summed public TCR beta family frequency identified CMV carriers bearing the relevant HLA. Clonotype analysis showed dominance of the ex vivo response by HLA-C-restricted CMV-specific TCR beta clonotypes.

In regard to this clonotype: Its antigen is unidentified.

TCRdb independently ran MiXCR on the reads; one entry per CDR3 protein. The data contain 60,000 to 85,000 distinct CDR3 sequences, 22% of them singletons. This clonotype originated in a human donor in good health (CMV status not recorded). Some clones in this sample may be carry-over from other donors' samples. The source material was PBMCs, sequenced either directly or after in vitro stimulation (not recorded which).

In DNA, the CDR3 is TGTGCCAGCAGCTTAGCGGATCATTGGCTCTATGGCTACACCTTC. This sequence encodes CASSLADHWLYGYTF. This chain connects TRBV7-9 to TRBJ1-2; no definite D call. V dropped 0 bases and J dropped 4 bases, with 12 bases sitting between them. The CDR3 totals 15 residues. Germline V lookup: CDR1 SEHNR, CDR2 FQNEAQ (reference sequence).